One sample yielded the 5 T cell receptor beta chains listed below, sequenced in a study of blood T cell repertoires in COVID-19. Data came from immunoSEQ multiplex PCR; TCRdb stores just in-frame clones and leaves some out. Of just over 150,000 clones detected, 70% to 90% appear once; the ten largest clones hold roughly 2.2%. The sample comprised peripheral blood. These receptors were taken from a woman aged 70-85 years with acute or convalescent COVID-19.

This sequence joins TRBV7-9 and TRBJ1-6, with D perhaps TRBD1 (6 bases). The CDR3 spans 15 residues. Trimming cost V 5 bases and J 2 bases, with 10 bases left between them. CDR1 SEHNR and CDR2 FQNEAQ come from the germline V gene (reference sequence). The CDR3 DNA is TGTGCCAGCAGCCAGGACAGCCCCTATAATTCACCCCTCCACTTT. Protein: CASSQDSPYNSPLHF.

The rearrangement uses TRBV15 and TRBJ2-5, with unresolved D. CDR3 length: 12 residues. Germline V CDR1 and CDR2: LNHNV, YYDKDF (reference sequence). V gave up 3 bases and J gave up 5 bases, with 7 bases separating them. CDR3 region: CATSRPTETQYF. For the CDR3, the DNA is TGTGCCACCAGCAGGCCAACTGAGACCCAGTACTTC.

The chain combines TRBV28 with TRBJ1-5; D perhaps matches TRBD1 (5 bases). The CDR3 has 15 amino acids. Trimming removed 6 bases at V and 2 bases at J, with 14 bases between. Germline lookup yields CDR1 MDHEN and CDR2 SYDVKM. CDR3 coding DNA: TGTGCCAGCAGCCCTAGCGGGGGAGGCAATCAGCCCCAGCATTTT. As protein: CASSPSGGGNQPQHF.

V usage is TRBV2 and J usage is TRBJ1-2; 9 nucleotides align to TRBD1. CDR3 length: 13 residues. The germline CDR1 and CDR2 sequences are SNHLY and FYNNEI. V was clipped by 7 bases and J by 8 bases; unmatched bases: 8. The CDR3 is CASTRDRVEGYTF. The CDR3 nucleotides are TGTGCCAGCACTAGGGACAGGGTGGAAGGCTACACCTTC.

The V and J genes are TRBV7-9 and TRBJ2-3; possibly TRBD1 for D (5 bases). The CDR3 totals 15 residues. The V gene's germline CDR1 is SEHNR and CDR2 FQNEAQ (reference sequence). V was pared by 1 base and J by 1 base, with 9 bases between. The CDR3 DNA sequence: TGTGCCAGCAGCTTAGTTGAAGGGGGCACAGATACGCAGTATTTT. Protein: CASSLVEGGTDTQYF.